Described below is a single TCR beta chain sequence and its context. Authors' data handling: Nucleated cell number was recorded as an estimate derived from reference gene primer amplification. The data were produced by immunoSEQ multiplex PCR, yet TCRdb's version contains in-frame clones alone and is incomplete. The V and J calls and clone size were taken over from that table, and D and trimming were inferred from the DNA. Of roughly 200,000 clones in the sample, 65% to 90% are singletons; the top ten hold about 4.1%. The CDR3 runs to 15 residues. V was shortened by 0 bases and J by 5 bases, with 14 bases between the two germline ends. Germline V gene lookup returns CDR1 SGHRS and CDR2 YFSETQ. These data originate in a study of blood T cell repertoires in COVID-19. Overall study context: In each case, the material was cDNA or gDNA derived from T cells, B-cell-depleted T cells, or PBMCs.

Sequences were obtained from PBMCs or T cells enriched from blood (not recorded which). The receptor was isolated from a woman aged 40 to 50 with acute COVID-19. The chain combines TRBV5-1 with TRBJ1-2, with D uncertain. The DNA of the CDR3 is TGCGCCAGCAGCTTGGGCGGAGCGAACACTTATGGCTACACCTTC. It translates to CASSLGGANTYGYTF.